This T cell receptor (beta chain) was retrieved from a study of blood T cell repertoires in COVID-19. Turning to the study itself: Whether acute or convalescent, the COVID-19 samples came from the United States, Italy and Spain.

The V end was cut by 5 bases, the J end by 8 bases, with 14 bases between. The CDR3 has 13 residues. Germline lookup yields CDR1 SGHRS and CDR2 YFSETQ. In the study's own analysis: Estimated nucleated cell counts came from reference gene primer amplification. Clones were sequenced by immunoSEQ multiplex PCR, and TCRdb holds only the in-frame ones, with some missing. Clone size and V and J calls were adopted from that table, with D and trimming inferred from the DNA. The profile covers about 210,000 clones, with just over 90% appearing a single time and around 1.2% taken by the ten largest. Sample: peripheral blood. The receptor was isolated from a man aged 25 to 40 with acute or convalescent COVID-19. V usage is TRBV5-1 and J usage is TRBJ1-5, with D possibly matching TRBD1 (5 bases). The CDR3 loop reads CASSDAGDEPQHF. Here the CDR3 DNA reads TGCGCCAGCAGTGACGCGGGGGACGAGCCCCAGCATTTT.